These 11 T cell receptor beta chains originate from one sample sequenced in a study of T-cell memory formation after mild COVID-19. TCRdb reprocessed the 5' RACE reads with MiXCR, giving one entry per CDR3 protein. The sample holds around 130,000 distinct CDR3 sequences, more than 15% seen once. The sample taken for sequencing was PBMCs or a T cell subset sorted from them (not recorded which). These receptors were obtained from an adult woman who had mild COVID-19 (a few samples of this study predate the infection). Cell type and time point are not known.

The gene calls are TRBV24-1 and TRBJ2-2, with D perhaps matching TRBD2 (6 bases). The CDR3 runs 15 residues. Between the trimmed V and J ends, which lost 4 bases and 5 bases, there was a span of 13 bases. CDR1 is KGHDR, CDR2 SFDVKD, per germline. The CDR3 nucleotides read TGTGCCACCAGTGACGGGACTGTTTTGACCGGGGAGCTGTTTTTT. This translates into CATSDGTVLTGELFF.

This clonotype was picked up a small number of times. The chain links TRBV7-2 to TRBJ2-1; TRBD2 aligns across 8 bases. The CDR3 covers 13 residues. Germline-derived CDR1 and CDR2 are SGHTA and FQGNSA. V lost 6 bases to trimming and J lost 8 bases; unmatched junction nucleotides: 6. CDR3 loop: CASSVLAVYEQFF. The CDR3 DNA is TGTGCCAGCAGTGTACTAGCGGTCTATGAGCAGTTCTTC.

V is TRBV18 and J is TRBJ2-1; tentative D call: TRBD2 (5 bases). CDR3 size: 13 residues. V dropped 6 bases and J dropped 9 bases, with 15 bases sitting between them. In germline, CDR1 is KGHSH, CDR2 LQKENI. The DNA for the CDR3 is TGTGCCAGCTCCCTGTCTTCGGGGAGTGAGCAGTTCTTC. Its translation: CASSLSSGSEQFF.

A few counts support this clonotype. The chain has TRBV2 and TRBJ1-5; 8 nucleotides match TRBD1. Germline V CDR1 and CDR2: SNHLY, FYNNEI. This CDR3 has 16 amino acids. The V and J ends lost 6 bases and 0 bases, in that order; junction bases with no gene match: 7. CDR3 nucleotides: TGTGCCAGCAGGGAGAACAGGGGGTTTAGCAATCAGCCCCAGCATTTT. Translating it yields CASRENRGFSNQPQHF. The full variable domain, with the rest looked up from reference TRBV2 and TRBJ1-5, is EPEVTQTPSHQVTQMGQEVILRCVPISNHLYFYWYRQILGQKVEFLVSFYNNEISEKSEIFDDQFSVERPDGSNFTLKIRSTKLEDSAMYFCASRENRGFSNQPQHFGDGTRLSIL.

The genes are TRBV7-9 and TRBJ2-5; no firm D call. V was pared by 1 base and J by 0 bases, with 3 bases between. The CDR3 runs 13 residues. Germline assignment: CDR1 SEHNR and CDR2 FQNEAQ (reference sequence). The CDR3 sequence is CASSLGNQETQYF. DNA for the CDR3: TGTGCCAGCAGCTTAGGAAACCAAGAGACCCAGTACTTC.

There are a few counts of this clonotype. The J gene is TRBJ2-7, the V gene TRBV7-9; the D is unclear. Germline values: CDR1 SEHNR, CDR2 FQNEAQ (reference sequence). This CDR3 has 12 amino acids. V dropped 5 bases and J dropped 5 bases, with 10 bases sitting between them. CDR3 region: CASSPIYDEQYF. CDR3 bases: TGTGCCAGCAGCCCGATATACGACGAGCAGTACTTC.

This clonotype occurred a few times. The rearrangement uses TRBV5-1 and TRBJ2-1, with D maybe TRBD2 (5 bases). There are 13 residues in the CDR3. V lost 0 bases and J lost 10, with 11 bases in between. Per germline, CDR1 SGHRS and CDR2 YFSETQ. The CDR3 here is CASSLERAEEQFF. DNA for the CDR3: TGCGCCAGCAGCTTGGAGAGGGCAGAGGAGCAGTTCTTC.

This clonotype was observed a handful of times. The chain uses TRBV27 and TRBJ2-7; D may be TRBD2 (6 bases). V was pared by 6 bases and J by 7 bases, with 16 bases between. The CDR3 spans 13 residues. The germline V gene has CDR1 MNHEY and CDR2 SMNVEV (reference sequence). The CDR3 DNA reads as TGTGCCAGCAGCCAGGGACTTCTTGGGGAGCAGTACTTC. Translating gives CASSQGLLGEQYF.

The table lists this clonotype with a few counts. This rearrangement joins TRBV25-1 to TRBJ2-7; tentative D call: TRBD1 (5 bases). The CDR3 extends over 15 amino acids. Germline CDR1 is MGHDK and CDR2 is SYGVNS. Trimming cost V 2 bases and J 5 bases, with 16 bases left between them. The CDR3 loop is CASSEVGVRAHEQYF. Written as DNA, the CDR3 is TGTGCCAGCAGTGAAGTCGGTGTCAGGGCCCACGAGCAGTACTTC.

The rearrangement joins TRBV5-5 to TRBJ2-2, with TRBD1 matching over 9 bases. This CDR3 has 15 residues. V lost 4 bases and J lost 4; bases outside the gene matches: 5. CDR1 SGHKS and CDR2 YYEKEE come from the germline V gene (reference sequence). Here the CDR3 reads CASSPWDRVTGELFF. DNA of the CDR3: TGTGCCAGCAGCCCATGGGACAGGGTCACCGGGGAGCTGTTTTTT.

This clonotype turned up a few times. The CDR3 bases are TGTGCCAGCAGCTCTGGTGCTTCGACCGGCAATGAGCAGTTCTTC. It specifies CASSSGASTGNEQFF. The chain has TRBV7-3 and TRBJ2-1; D is unresolved. This CDR3 has 15 amino acids. Trimming left V 4 bases short and J 6 bases short, with 16 bases between. CDR1 SGHTA and CDR2 FQGTGA come from the germline V gene. The full variable domain, in which reference TRBV7-3 and TRBJ2-1 provide the parts outside the CDR3, is GAGVSQTPSNKVTEKGKYVELRCDPISGHTALYWYRQSLGQGPEFLIYFQGTGAADDSGLPNDRFFAVRPEGSVSTLKIQRTERGDSAVYLCASSSGASTGNEQFFGPGTRLTVL.